Described below is a single TCR beta chain sequence and its context. The antigen remains unidentified. Germline loops: CDR1 MNHEY, CDR2 SMNVEV (reference sequence). This CDR3 is built from 15 residues. V was cut by 6 bases and J by 0 bases, with 13 bases left in between. This sample is part of a study of T cells in Graves' hyperthyroidism and ophthalmopathy. On the study more broadly: Peripheral blood specimens were obtained at initial diagnosis, prior to any treatment. Study-level findings and limits: Stable hyperthyroidism was separated from ophthalmopathy by a model based on 13 V-J features.

Amplification targeted TCR beta CDR3 regions from RNA transcripts. The study used the HTBI primer set for a first-round RT-PCR of the TCR CDR3. TCRdb called the multiplex PCR reads again in MiXCR, with one record for every CDR3 protein. The sample carries nearly 600,000 distinct CDR3 sequences, over 12% recorded once. The source material was blood. This receptor was taken from a woman under 30 with Graves' ophthalmopathy. The rearrangement links TRBV27 to TRBJ2-3; D perhaps matches TRBD1 (6 bases). The chain's CDR3 is CASRPHRVSTDTQYF. CDR3 in DNA: TGTGCCAGCAGACCCCACAGGGTTAGCACAGATACGCAGTATTTT.